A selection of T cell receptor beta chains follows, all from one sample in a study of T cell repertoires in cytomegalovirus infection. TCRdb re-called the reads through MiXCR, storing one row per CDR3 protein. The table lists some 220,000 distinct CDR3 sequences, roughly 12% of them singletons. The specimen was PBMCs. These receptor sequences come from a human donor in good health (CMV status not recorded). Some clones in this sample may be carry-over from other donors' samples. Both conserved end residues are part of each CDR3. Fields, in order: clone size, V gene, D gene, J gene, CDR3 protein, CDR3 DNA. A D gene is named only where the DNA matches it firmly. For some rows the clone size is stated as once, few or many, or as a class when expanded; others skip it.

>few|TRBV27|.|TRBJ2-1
CASRLRDGYNEQFF
TGTGCCAGCAGGCTCCGGGACGGCTACAATGAGCAGTTCTTC
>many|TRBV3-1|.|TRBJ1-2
CASRRGTYGYTF
TGTGCCAGCAGGCGGGGCACCTATGGCTACACCTTC
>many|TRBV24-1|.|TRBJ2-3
CATSGWTAPDTQYF
TGTGCCACCAGTGGGTGGACAGCCCCAGATACGCAGTATTTT
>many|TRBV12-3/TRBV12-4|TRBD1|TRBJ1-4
CASSARTGVVEKLFF
TGTGCCAGCAGTGCCCGGACAGGGGTGGTTGAAAAACTGTTTTTT
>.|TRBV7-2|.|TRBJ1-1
CASSLANRANEAFF
TGTGCCAGCAGCTTAGCGAATAGGGCTAATGAAGCTTTCTTT
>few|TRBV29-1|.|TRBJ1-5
CSVEDRDSNQPQHF
TGCAGCGTTGAAGATCGGGATAGCAATCAGCCCCAGCATTTT
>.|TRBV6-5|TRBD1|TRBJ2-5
CASSYYRVAGGETQYF
TGTGCCAGCAGTTACTACAGGGTGGCAGGGGGAGAGACCCAGTACTTC
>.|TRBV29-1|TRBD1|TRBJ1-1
CSVPGTENTEAFF
TGCAGCGTTCCCGGGACAGAGAACACTGAAGCTTTCTTT
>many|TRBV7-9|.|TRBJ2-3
CASSPPGPTSSGYF
TGTGCCAGCAGCCCCCCGGGCCCTACATCCAGTGGGTATTTT
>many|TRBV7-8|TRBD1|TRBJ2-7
CASSLRRDRVGEQYF
TGTGCCAGCAGCTTACGCCGGGACAGGGTGGGGGAGCAGTACTTC
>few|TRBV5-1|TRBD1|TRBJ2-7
CASRQGAQYGYEQYF
TGCGCCAGCAGACAGGGGGCGCAGTATGGCTACGAGCAGTACTTC
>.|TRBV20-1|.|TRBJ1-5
CSARGARNQPQHF
TGCAGTGCTAGAGGTGCCCGCAATCAGCCCCAGCATTTT
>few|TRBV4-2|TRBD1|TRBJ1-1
CASSQAGQGNTEAFF
TGTGCCAGCAGTCAAGCGGGACAGGGGAACACTGAAGCTTTCTTT
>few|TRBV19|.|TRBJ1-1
CASSIDWDGEAFF
TGTGCCAGTAGTATAGACTGGGACGGTGAAGCTTTCTTT
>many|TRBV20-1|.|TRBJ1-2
CSARDAGAAPSYGYTF
TGCAGTGCTAGAGACGCAGGGGCAGCGCCTAGCTATGGCTACACCTTC
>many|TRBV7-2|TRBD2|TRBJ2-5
CASSLGLAGRETQYF
TGTGCCAGCAGCTTAGGACTAGCGGGGAGAGAGACCCAGTACTTC
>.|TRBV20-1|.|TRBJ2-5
CSARGVQETQYF
TGCAGTGCTAGGGGGGTCCAAGAGACCCAGTACTTC
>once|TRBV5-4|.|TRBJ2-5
CASSVAADGETQYF
TGTGCCAGCAGCGTGGCTGCCGACGGAGAGACCCAGTACTTC
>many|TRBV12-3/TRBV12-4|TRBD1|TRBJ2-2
CASSLAPGGVGTGELFF
TGTGCCAGCAGTTTAGCGCCAGGGGGCGTGGGGACCGGGGAGCTGTTTTTT
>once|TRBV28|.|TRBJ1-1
CASSLGGDSTEAFF
TGTGCCAGCAGTTTGGGGGGCGATAGCACTGAAGCTTTCTTT
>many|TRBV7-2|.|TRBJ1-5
CASSLNGGGNQPQHF
TGTGCCAGCAGCTTAAATGGGGGCGGGAATCAGCCCCAGCATTTT
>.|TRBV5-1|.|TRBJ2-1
CASSLDASVDEQFF
TGCGCCAGCAGCTTGGACGCTTCAGTGGATGAGCAGTTCTTC
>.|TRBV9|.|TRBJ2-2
CASSVNPGAGELFF
TGTGCCAGCAGCGTCAACCCTGGGGCCGGGGAGCTGTTTTTT
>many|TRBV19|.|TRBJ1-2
CASSIMAGTSHGGYTF
TGTGCCAGTAGTATTATGGCCGGGACGAGTCACGGTGGCTACACCTTC
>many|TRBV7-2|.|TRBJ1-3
CASSLGPAIASGNTIYF
TGTGCCAGCAGTTTAGGCCCCGCTATCGCCTCTGGAAACACCATATATTTT
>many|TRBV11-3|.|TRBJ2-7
CASSPITVSGTQYF
TGTGCCAGCAGCCCGATTACGGTTTCGGGAACACAGTACTTC
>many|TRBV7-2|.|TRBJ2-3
CASSLGLGSTDTQYF
TGTGCCAGCAGCTTAGGTCTCGGAAGCACAGATACGCAGTATTTT
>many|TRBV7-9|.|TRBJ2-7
CASSLEDYEQYF
TGTGCCAGCAGCTTAGAGGACTACGAGCAGTACTTC
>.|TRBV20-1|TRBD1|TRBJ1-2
CSARRDRGFGYTF
TGCAGTGCTAGGAGGGACAGGGGGTTTGGCTACACCTTC
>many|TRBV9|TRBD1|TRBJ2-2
CASSVDGTGITGELFF
TGTGCCAGCAGCGTAGACGGGACAGGGATCACCGGGGAGCTGTTTTTT
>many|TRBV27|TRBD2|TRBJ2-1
CASSLSWTSGRFNEQFF
TGTGCCAGCAGTTTGTCCTGGACTAGCGGGAGATTCAATGAGCAGTTCTTC
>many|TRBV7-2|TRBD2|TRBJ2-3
CASSLAPASGGADTQYF
TGTGCCAGCAGCTTAGCGCCGGCTAGCGGGGGGGCGGATACGCAGTATTTT
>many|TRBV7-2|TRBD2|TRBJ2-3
CASSLIASGFRTDTQYF
TGTGCCAGCAGCTTGATCGCTAGCGGTTTCAGGACAGATACGCAGTATTTT
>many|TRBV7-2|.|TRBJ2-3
CASSLEVGVPDTQYF
TGTGCCAGCAGCTTAGAGGTCGGGGTCCCAGATACGCAGTATTTT
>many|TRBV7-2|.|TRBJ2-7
CASSLLSPGEQYF
TGTGCCAGCAGCTTACTAAGCCCAGGCGAGCAGTACTTC
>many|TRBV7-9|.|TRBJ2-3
CASSSKTRGDTQYF
TGTGCCAGCAGCTCCAAAACGCGGGGAGATACGCAGTATTTT